This passage covers 5 T cell receptor beta chains from one sample sequenced in a study of response to subunit inactivated influenza vaccine. Each CDR3 protein gets one entry after TCRdb re-called the RT-PCR reads with MiXCR. The sample includes 500,000 to 600,000 distinct CDR3 sequences, 10% to 15% of them seen just once. The sample in question was PBMCs from blood, obtained on the day of vaccination. Source of these receptors: a middle-aged man who received an inactivated influenza vaccine.

Comment on this clonotype: Germline is not matched at one junction end, which may reflect a read error. For the CDR3, the DNA is TGTGCCAGCGGCTTATCCTCCGGGCGCGAGCAGTACTTC. This sequence encodes CASGLSSGREQYF. The chain links TRBV7-2 to TRBJ2-7; no definite D call. Germline CDR1 is SGHTA and CDR2 is FQGNSA. The CDR3 runs to 13 residues.

This clonotype appeared many times. The chain employs TRBV4-3 and TRBJ2-3; D is undetermined. Germline CDR1 and CDR2: LGHNA and YSLEER. The V gene lost 0 bases and the J gene lost 2 bases, with 6 bases spanning the gap. The CDR3 loop spans 14 amino acids. The CDR3 sequence is CASSQDLLTDTQYF. The CDR3 nucleotides read TGCGCCAGCAGCCAAGATCTCCTCACAGATACGCAGTATTTT.

V gene TRBV19 combines with J gene TRBJ2-7; no definite D call. Trimming cost V 1 base and J 3 bases, with 10 bases left between them. The CDR3 covers 14 residues. The V gene's germline CDR1 is LNHDA and CDR2 SQIVND (reference sequence). CDR3 coding DNA: TGTGCCAGTAGTATAGGGGGAATAGGCTACGAGCAGTACTTC. Its translation is CASSIGGIGYEQYF.

This clonotype was seen a handful of times. This chain connects TRBV25-1 to TRBJ2-1; 8 bases line up with TRBD2. The CDR3 spans 16 residues. Germline values: CDR1 MGHDK, CDR2 SYGVNS. V gave up 2 bases and J gave up 4 bases; unmatched junction bases: 7. The CDR3 loop is CASSEIAGGPYNEQFF. In DNA, the CDR3 is TGTGCCAGCAGTGAAATCGCGGGAGGACCTTACAATGAGCAGTTCTTC.

This clonotype has a count of ten or more. The chain carries TRBV5-1 and TRBJ1-1; a weak D match, TRBD1 (5 bases). Trimming took 3 bases from V and 4 from J, leaving 13 bases between them. Germline V gene sequence: CDR1 SGHRS, CDR2 YFSETQ. The CDR3 runs 14 residues. The CDR3 is CASSSMVGGTEAFF. Written as DNA, the CDR3 is TGCGCCAGCAGCTCTATGGTTGGGGGCACTGAAGCTTTCTTT.